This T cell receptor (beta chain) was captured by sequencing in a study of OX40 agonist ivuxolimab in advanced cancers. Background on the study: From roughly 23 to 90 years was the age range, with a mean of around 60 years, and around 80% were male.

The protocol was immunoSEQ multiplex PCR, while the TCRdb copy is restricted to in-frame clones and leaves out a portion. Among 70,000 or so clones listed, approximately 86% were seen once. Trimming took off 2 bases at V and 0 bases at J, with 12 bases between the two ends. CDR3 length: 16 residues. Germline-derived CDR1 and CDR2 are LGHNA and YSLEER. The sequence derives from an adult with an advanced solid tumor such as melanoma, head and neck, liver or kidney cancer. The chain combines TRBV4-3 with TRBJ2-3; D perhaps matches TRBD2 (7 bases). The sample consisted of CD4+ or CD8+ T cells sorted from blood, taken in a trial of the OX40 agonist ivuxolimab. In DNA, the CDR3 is TGCGCCAGCAGCCAAAGGGGGGGTTTCAGCACAGATACGCAGTATTTT. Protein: CASSQRGGFSTDTQYF.